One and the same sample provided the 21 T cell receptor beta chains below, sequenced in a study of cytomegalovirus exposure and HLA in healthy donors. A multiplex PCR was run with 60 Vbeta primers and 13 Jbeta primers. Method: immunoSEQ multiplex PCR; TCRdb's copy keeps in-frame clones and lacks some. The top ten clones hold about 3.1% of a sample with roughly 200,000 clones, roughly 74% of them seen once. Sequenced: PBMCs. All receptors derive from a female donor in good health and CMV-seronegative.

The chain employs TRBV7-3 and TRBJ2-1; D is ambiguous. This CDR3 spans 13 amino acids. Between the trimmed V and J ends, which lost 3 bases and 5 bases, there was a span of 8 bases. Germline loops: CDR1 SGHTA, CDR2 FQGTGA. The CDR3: CASSFGGNNEQFF. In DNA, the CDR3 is TGTGCCAGCAGCTTTGGCGGAAACAATGAGCAGTTCTTC.

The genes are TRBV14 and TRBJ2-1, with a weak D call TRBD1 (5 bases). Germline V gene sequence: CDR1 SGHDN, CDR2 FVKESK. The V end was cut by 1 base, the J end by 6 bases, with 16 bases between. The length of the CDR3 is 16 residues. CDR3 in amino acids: CASSQAGRAPSNEQFF. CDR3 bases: TGTGCCAGCAGCCAAGCAGGCAGGGCACCCTCCAATGAGCAGTTCTTC.

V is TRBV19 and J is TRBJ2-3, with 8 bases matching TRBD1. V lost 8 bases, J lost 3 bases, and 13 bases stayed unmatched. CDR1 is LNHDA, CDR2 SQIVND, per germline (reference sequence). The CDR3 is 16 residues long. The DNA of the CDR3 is TGTGCCAGTCGCCGAAGACAGGGGACTGGAACAGATACGCAGTATTTT. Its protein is CASRRRQGTGTDTQYF. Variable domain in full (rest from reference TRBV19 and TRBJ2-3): DGGITQSPKYLFRKEGQNVTLSCEQNLNHDAMYWYRQDPGQGLRLIYYSQIVNDFQKGDIAEGYSVSREKKESFPLTVTSAQKNPTAFYLCASRRRQGTGTDTQYFGPGTRLTVL.

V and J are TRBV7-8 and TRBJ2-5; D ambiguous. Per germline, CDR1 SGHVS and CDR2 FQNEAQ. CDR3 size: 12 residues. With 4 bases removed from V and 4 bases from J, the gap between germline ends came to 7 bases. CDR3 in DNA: TGTGCCAGCAGCTACTATGGAGAGACCCAGTACTTC. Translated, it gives CASSYYGETQYF. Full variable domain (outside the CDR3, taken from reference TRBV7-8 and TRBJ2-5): GAGVSQSPRYKVAKRGQDVALRCDPISGHVSLFWYQQALGQGPEFLTYFQNEAQLDKSGLPSDRFFAERPEGSVSTLKIQRTQQEDSAVYLCASSYYGETQYFGPGTRLLVL.

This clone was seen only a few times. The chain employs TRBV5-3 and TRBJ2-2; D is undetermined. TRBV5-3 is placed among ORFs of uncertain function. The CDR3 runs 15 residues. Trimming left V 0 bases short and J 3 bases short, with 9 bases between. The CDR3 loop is CARSLAGSHTGELFF. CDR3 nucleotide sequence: TGTGCCAGAAGCTTGGCGGGTAGCCACACCGGGGAGCTGTTTTTT.

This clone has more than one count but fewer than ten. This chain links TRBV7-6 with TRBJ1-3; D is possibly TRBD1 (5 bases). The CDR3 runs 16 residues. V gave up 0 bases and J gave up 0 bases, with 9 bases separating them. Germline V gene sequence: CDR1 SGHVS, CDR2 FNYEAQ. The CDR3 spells CASSLAQGSSGNTIYF. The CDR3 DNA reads TGTGCCAGCAGCTTAGCGCAGGGCTCCTCTGGAAACACCATATATTTT.

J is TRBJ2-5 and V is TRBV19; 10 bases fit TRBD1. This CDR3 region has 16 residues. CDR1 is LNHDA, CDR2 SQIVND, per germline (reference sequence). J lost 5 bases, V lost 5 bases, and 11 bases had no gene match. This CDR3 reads CASSRWGDRGDETQYF. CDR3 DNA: TGTGCCAGTAGTCGCTGGGGGGACAGGGGTGATGAGACCCAGTACTTC.

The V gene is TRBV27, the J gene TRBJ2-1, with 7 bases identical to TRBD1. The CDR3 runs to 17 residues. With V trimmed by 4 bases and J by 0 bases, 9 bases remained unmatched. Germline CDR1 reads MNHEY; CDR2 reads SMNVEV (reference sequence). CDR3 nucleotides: TGTGCCAGCAGTTCCTACACCGGGACAGTCTCCTACAATGAGCAGTTCTTC. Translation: CASSSYTGTVSYNEQFF.

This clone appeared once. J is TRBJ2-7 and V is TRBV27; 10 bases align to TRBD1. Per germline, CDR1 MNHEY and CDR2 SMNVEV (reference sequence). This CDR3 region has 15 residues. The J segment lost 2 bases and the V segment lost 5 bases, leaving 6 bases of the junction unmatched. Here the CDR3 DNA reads TGTGCCAGCAGTCCCTGGGGGACAGGGGCCTACGAGCAGTACTTC. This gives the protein CASSPWGTGAYEQYF.

CDR3: CASSLSEKETQYF. CDR3 bases: TGTGCCAGCAGCTTATCAGAAAAAGAGACCCAGTACTTC. This rearrangement joins TRBV11-3 to TRBJ2-5; D remains ambiguous. This CDR3 is built from 13 residues. The germline V gene has CDR1 SGHNT and CDR2 YENEEA. V lost 2 bases and J 3 bases, leaving 7 bases between the germline ends. Complete variable domain (other parts from reference TRBV11-3 and TRBJ2-5): EAGVVQSPRYKIIEKKQPVAFWCNPISGHNTLYWYLQNLGQGPELLIRYENEEAVDDSQLPKDRFSAERLKGVDSTLKIQPAELGDSAVYLCASSLSEKETQYFGPGTRLLVL.

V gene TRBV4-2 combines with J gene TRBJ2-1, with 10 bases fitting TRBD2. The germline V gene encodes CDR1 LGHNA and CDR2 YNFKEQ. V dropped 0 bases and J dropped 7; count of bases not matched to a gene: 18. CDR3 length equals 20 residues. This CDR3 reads CASSQESVLAGVSVVNEQFF. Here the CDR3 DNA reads TGTGCCAGCAGCCAAGAATCGGTGCTAGCGGGAGTATCGGTCGTAAATGAGCAGTTCTTC.

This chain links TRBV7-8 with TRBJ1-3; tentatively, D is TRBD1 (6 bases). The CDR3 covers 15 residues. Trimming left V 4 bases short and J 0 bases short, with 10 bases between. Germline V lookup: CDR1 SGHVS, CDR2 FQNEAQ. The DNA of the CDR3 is TGTGCCAGCAGCTCGGACAGTTTCTCTGGAAACACCATATATTTT. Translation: CASSSDSFSGNTIYF.

CDR3 in amino acids: CASSLTAGLDEQYF. The CDR3 region has the DNA TGTGCCAGCAGCTTAACGGCAGGGCTAGACGAGCAGTACTTC. The V and J genes are TRBV11-2 and TRBJ2-5, with a possible D match to TRBD1 (5 bases). The better agreement between TRBJ2-7 and the DNA end casts doubt on the J call. The CDR3 loop spans 14 amino acids. Germline values: CDR1 SGHAT, CDR2 FQNNGV.

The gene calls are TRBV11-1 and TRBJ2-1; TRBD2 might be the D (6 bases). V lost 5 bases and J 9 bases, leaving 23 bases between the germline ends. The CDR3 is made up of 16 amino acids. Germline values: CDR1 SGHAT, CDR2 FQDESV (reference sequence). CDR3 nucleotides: TGTGCCAGCAGCCCTTTACGCGGGGATGTACAGAGTGAGCAGTTCTTC. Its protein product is CASSPLRGDVQSEQFF.

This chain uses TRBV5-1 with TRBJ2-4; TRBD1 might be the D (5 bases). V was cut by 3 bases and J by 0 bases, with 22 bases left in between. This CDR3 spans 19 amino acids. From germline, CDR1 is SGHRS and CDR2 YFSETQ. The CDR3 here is CASSSPNQGPILAKNIQYF. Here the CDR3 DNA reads TGCGCCAGCAGCTCCCCGAATCAGGGTCCAATTCTAGCCAAAAACATTCAGTACTTC. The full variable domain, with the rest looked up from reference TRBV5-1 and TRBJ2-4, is KAGVTQTPRYLIKTRGQQVTLSCSPISGHRSVSWYQQTPGQGLQFLFEYFSETQRNKGNFPGRFSGRQFSNSRSEMNVSTLELGDSALYLCASSSPNQGPILAKNIQYFGAGTRLSVL.

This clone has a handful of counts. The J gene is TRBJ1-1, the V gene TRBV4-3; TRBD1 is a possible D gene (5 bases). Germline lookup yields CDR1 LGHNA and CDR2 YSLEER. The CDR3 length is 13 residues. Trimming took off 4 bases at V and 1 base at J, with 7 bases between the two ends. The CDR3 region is CASSLDRNTEAFF. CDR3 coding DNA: TGCGCCAGCAGCCTCGACAGGAACACTGAAGCTTTCTTT.

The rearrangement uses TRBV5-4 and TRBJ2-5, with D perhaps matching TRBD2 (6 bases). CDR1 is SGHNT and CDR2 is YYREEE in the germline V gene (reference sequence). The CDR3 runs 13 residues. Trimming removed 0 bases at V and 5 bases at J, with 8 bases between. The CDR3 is CASSLGGVETQYF. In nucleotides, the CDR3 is TGTGCCAGCAGCTTGGGCGGGGTTGAGACCCAGTACTTC.

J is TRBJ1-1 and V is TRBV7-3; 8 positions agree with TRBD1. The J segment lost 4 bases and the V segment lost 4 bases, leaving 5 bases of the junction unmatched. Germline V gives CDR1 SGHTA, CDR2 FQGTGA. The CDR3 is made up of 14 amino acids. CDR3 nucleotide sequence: TGTGCCAGCAGCTCCGGACAGGGAGCCACTGAAGCTTTCTTT. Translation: CASSSGQGATEAFF.

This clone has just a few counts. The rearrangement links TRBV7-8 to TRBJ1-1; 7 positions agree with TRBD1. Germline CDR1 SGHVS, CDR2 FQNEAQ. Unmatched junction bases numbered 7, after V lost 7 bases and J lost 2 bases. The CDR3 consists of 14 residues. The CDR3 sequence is CASNMGTANTEAFF. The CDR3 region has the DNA TGTGCCAGCAACATGGGGACAGCTAACACTGAAGCTTTCTTT.

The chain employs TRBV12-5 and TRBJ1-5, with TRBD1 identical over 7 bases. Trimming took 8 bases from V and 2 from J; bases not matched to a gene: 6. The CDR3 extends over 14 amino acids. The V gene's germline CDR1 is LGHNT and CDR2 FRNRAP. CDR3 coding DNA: TGTGCTAGTAATGACAGGGACCGCAATCAGCCCCAGCATTTT. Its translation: CASNDRDRNQPQHF.

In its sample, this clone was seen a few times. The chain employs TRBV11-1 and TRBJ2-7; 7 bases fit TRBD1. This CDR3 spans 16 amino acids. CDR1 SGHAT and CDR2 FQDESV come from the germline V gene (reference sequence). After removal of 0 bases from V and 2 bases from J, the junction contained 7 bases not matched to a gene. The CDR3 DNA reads TGTGCCAGCAGCTTAGCGGGACAGACAACCCCCTACGAGCAGTACTTC. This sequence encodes CASSLAGQTTPYEQYF.